This T cell receptor (beta chain) comes out of a study of T cell responses to AZD1222 COVID-19 vaccine. Some clones are missing from TCRdb's copy, which holds only in-frame ones; the method was immunoSEQ multiplex PCR. The sample has around 95,000 clones; 80% to 90% are singletons. CDR3 size: 12 residues. The V end was cut by 0 bases, the J end by 6 bases, with 8 bases between. Germline values: CDR1 GTSNPN, CDR2 SVGIG (reference sequence). Study-level results: AZD1222 recipients seropositive at baseline numbered only five to seven. White British ancestry dominated among donors, who included more females, and clonal diversity was possibly underestimated.

Comments on this clone: Its antigen is currently unknown.

This chain links TRBV30 with TRBJ1-2; no clear D gene. This TCR derives from an adult in good health. The source was peripheral blood, collected on day 0 of MenACWY control vaccination. The CDR3 region is CAWSVRSNGYTF. In DNA form, the CDR3 reads TGTGCCTGGAGTGTACGGTCTAATGGCTACACCTTC.